The 32 T cell receptor beta chains listed next were all sequenced from one sample in a study of blood T cell repertoires in COVID-19. The method was immunoSEQ multiplex PCR; TCRdb's version includes in-frame clones alone and lacks a portion of them. Of about 160,000 clones listed, about 91% are singletons. Sequenced input: peripheral blood. The receptors were gathered from an older woman who had recovered from COVID-19.

This clone was observed once. V and J are TRBV12-3 or TRBV12-4 and TRBJ2-3; 7 bases are a match to TRBD1. CDR3 length equals 13 residues. Trimming at V came to 8 bases and at J to 11 bases, leaving 13 bases not matched to a gene. CDR3 amino acids: CASGRRGGSLQYF. CDR3 in DNA: TGTGCCAGCGGTCGGAGAGGGGGCAGTCTGCAGTATTTT.

This chain uses TRBV12-3 or TRBV12-4 with TRBJ1-3, with TRBD1 matching over 8 bases. Unmatched junction bases numbered 2, after V lost 6 bases and J lost 4 bases. This CDR3 is built from 13 residues. The CDR3 sequence is CASSRTGGNTIYF. In nucleotides, the CDR3 is TGTGCCAGCAGCCGGACAGGGGGAAACACCATATATTTT.

The rearrangement joins TRBV27 to TRBJ2-2; D not certain. Germline V gene data show CDR1 as MNHEY and CDR2 as SMNVEV (reference sequence). Trimming took 3 bases from V and 8 from J, leaving 7 bases between them. The CDR3 sequence is 12 residues long. The CDR3 DNA sequence: TGTGCCAGCAGTTTGCTAGGTGGGGAGCTGTTTTTT. Protein product: CASSLLGGELFF.

The chain couples TRBV27 to TRBJ2-2; 12 nucleotides match TRBD1. The length of the CDR3 is 14 residues. The V and J ends lost 2 bases and 15 bases, in that order; junction bases with no gene match: 7. The germline CDR1 and CDR2 sequences are MNHEY and SMNVEV (reference sequence). CDR3 protein: CASSLPGQGALVFF. The CDR3 DNA sequence: TGTGCCAGCAGTTTACCGGGACAGGGGGCTTTGGTGTTTTTT.

The chain employs TRBV3-1 (or the pseudogene TRBV3-2) and TRBJ1-5; D is unclear. V lost 1 base to trimming and J lost 8 bases, with 15 bases between them. The germline CDR1 and CDR2 sequences are LGHDT and YNNKEL (reference sequence). The CDR3 length is 15 residues. In DNA, the CDR3 is TGTGCCAGCAGCCAAGGCCAAGTGGGCTCAAAGCCCCAGCATTTT. It yields the protein CASSQGQVGSKPQHF.

The chain couples TRBV7-8 to TRBJ2-7; 15 nucleotides line up with TRBD2. The CDR3 length is 18 residues. The V gene's germline CDR1 is SGHVS and CDR2 FQNEAQ. The J segment lost 4 bases and the V segment lost 1 base, leaving 8 bases of the junction unmatched. CDR3 region: CASSLVNGLAGGPYEQYF. CDR3 bases: TGTGCCAGCAGCTTAGTAAACGGACTAGCGGGGGGGCCTTACGAGCAGTACTTC.

J is TRBJ2-5 and V is TRBV10-3, with 9 bases fitting TRBD1. CDR1 ENHRY and CDR2 SYGVKD come from the germline V gene. The CDR3 extends over 13 amino acids. J gave up 5 bases and V 5 bases, and 3 bases lay outside the gene matches. CDR3 protein: CAISQTGGETQYF. The DNA of the CDR3 is TGTGCCATCAGTCAGACAGGGGGGGAGACCCAGTACTTC.

The V call is TRBV11-2, the J call TRBJ1-5; no definite D call. The CDR3 sequence is 13 residues long. The V end lost 2 bases, the J end lost 6 bases, and 8 bases lay between the germline ends. From germline, CDR1 is SGHAT and CDR2 FQNNGV. The CDR3 bases are TGTGCCAGCAGCTTATTTGGGAGTCAGCCCCAGCATTTT. Residues: CASSLFGSQPQHF.

The chain links TRBV18 to TRBJ1-3; D is undetermined. This CDR3 contains 14 residues. The V end was cut by 4 bases, the J end by 1 base, with 8 bases between. CDR1 is KGHSH, CDR2 LQKENI, per germline. The CDR3 here is CASSQESSGNTIYF. In DNA form, the CDR3 reads TGTGCCAGCTCACAAGAGAGTTCTGGAAACACCATATATTTT.

This chain joins TRBV28 and TRBJ1-1, with TRBD1 matching over 7 bases. This CDR3 comprises 12 residues. From germline, CDR1 is MDHEN and CDR2 SYDVKM. Germline trimming cut 7 bases from V and 10 bases from J; bases unmatched to any gene: 9. CDR3 region: CASNSVTGRAFF. The CDR3 coding sequence is TGTGCCAGCAATAGTGTGACAGGGAGAGCTTTCTTT.

The V and J genes are TRBV19 and TRBJ1-1, with D perhaps matching TRBD1 (6 bases). The V gene's germline CDR1 is LNHDA and CDR2 SQIVND (reference sequence). The V end lost 6 bases, the J end lost 1 base, and 15 bases lay between the germline ends. The CDR3 has 15 amino acids. The CDR3 protein is CASSPFRTENTEAFF. The CDR3 nucleotides read TGTGCCAGTAGCCCCTTTCGGACAGAGAACACTGAAGCTTTCTTT. Supplemented by reference TRBV19 and TRBJ1-1, the full variable domain reads DGGITQSPKYLFRKEGQNVTLSCEQNLNHDAMYWYRQDPGQGLRLIYYSQIVNDFQKGDIAEGYSVSREKKESFPLTVTSAQKNPTAFYLCASSPFRTENTEAFFGQGTRLTVV.

The rearrangement uses TRBV11-3 and TRBJ2-3; perhaps TRBD2 as D (7 bases). The germline V gene has CDR1 SGHNT and CDR2 YENEEA. This CDR3 is 16 amino acids long. Trimming cost V 5 bases and J 3 bases, with 18 bases left between them. The CDR3 sequence is CASSQRGAQVTDTQYF. In DNA form, the CDR3 reads TGTGCCAGCAGCCAACGGGGGGCGCAGGTTACAGATACGCAGTATTTT.

The V and J genes are TRBV14 and TRBJ2-7; D call uncertain. V dropped 4 bases and J dropped 9 bases, with 22 bases sitting between them. The germline gives CDR1 SGHDN, CDR2 FVKESK. The CDR3 consists of 15 residues. The CDR3 region is CASSPLGLGYVGQYF. CDR3 coding DNA: TGTGCCAGCAGCCCACTCGGTCTGGGCTACGTTGGGCAGTACTTC.

This clone was detected once. For the CDR3, the DNA is TGCGCCAGCAGCCAAGGGGGGACAGCTCGAAGTAACTATGGCTACACCTTC. Encoded protein: CASSQGGTARSNYGYTF. V gene TRBV4-1 combines with J gene TRBJ1-2, with TRBD1 matching over 7 bases. Germline CDR1 reads MGHRA; CDR2 reads YSYEKL. This CDR3 is 17 amino acids long. V lost 1 base and J lost 1; bases outside the gene matches: 9.

Notes on this clone: The identical CDR3 is also encoded by other nucleotide sequences in the sample. This rearrangement joins TRBV15 to TRBJ1-1; D uncertain. From germline, CDR1 is LNHNV and CDR2 YYDKDF (reference sequence). The V end was cut by 5 bases, the J end by 1 base, with 8 bases between. This CDR3 comprises 13 residues. CDR3 residues: CATSPGPNTEAFF. The CDR3 DNA reads TGTGCCACCAGCCCCGGTCCGAACACTGAAGCTTTCTTT. The full variable domain, in which reference TRBV15 and TRBJ1-1 provide the parts outside the CDR3, is DAMVIQNPRYQVTQFGKPVTLSCSQTLNHNVMYWYQQKSSQAPKLLFHYYDKDFNNEADTPDNFQSRRPNTSFCFLDIRSPGLGDTAMYLCATSPGPNTEAFFGQGTRLTVV.

V and J are TRBV27 and TRBJ1-4, with D perhaps TRBD1 (6 bases). The CDR3 is made up of 17 amino acids. V lost 6 bases and J 3 bases, leaving 20 bases between the germline ends. Germline assignment: CDR1 MNHEY and CDR2 SMNVEV (reference sequence). The CDR3 DNA follows: TGTGCCAGCAGCTTGAGACCCGACAGGATGGCTAATGAAAAACTGTTTTTT. It is translated as CASSLRPDRMANEKLFF.

The chain links TRBV6-1 to TRBJ1-1, with D hard to call. This CDR3 is 15 amino acids long. With 2 bases removed from V and 4 bases from J, the gap between germline ends came to 14 bases. Germline-derived CDR1 and CDR2 are MNHNS and SASEGT. CDR3 sequence (DNA): TGTGCCAGCAGTGAACAAAGGCGAGGTAGCACTGAAGCTTTCTTT. Translation gives CASSEQRRGSTEAFF.

The chain carries TRBV5-1 and TRBJ2-1, with 11 bases lining up with TRBD2. The CDR3 covers 14 residues. Germline V lookup: CDR1 SGHRS, CDR2 YFSETQ. Trimming took 2 bases from V and 8 from J; bases not matched to a gene: 3. The CDR3 nucleotides are TGCGCCAGCAGCTTTAGCGGGGGGGCCGATGAGCAGTTCTTC. Amino acid sequence: CASSFSGGADEQFF.

This clone has only one observation. The chain employs TRBV2 and TRBJ1-4; possibly TRBD1 for D (6 bases). CDR1 is SNHLY and CDR2 is FYNNEI in the germline V gene. CDR3 length: 14 residues. V lost 5 bases, J lost 7 bases, and 14 bases lay in between. The CDR3 sequence: CASSIRGGGEKLFF. CDR3 DNA sequence: TGTGCCAGCAGTATCAGGGGTGGAGGTGAAAAACTGTTTTTT.

The rearrangement links TRBV24-1 to TRBJ2-2; 7 bases are shared with TRBD1. The CDR3 has 15 amino acids. Looked up from germline, CDR1 is KGHDR and CDR2 is SFDVKD. The trim removed 4 bases at V and 5 bases at J, leaving 6 bases unmatched. CDR3 loop: CATSDPRQGTGELFF. DNA of the CDR3: TGTGCCACCAGTGACCCAAGACAGGGAACCGGGGAGCTGTTTTTT.

The chain is built from TRBV2 and TRBJ2-5; possibly TRBD1 for D (6 bases). In germline, CDR1 is SNHLY, CDR2 FYNNEI. CDR3 size: 15 residues. V lost 3 bases and J lost 5, with 16 bases in between. The CDR3 here is CASSDIGWGHETQYF. The CDR3, as DNA: TGTGCCAGCAGTGATATAGGATGGGGACACGAGACCCAGTACTTC.

V and J are TRBV28 and TRBJ1-1; D ambiguous. Germline V gives CDR1 MDHEN, CDR2 SYDVKM. The CDR3 consists of 13 residues. V was clipped by 7 bases and J by 2 bases, with 11 bases between them. CDR3: CASKLGVNTEAFF. The CDR3 DNA is TGTGCCAGCAAGTTGGGAGTAAACACTGAAGCTTTCTTT.

The chain joins TRBV27 to TRBJ2-6, with D tentatively TRBD1 (6 bases). Deletions cut 7 bases from V and 4 bases from J, with 17 bases between. This CDR3 contains 16 residues. CDR1 and CDR2 from the germline V gene are MNHEY and SMNVEV (reference sequence). CDR3 in DNA: TGTGCCAGCACCGGCCCGCAGGGGCCCGGGGCCAACGTCCTGACTTTC. The encoded protein is CASTGPQGPGANVLTF.

The genes are TRBV2 and TRBJ1-4; TRBD1 might be the D (5 bases). CDR3 size: 16 residues. Germline-derived CDR1 and CDR2 are SNHLY and FYNNEI. V was cut by 8 bases and J by 2 bases, with 18 bases left in between. The CDR3 reads CASWVGAGSTNEKLFF. The CDR3 bases are TGTGCCAGCTGGGTAGGGGCCGGCTCTACTAATGAAAAACTGTTTTTT.

The rearrangement uses TRBV5-8 and TRBJ2-5; tentative D call: TRBD1 (5 bases). Germline V gene lookup returns CDR1 SGHTS and CDR2 YDEGEE. The CDR3 is 14 amino acids. The V and J ends lost 4 bases and 2 bases respectively, with 12 bases between them. In DNA, the CDR3 is TGTGCCAGCAGCCCCAGGGTCCTTCAAGAGACCCAGTACTTC. Translating gives CASSPRVLQETQYF.

This clone was seen a single time. The chain combines TRBV30 with TRBJ2-7; 8 nucleotides agree with TRBD1. Germline trimming cut 5 bases from V and 0 bases from J; bases unmatched to any gene: 0. This CDR3 region has 12 residues. The germline CDR1 and CDR2 sequences are GTSNPN and SVGIG (reference sequence). The CDR3 spells CAWGQGSYEQYF. The CDR3 DNA reads TGTGCCTGGGGACAGGGCTCCTACGAGCAGTACTTC.

This rearrangement joins TRBV5-1 to TRBJ1-1; D is undetermined. This CDR3 region has 13 residues. The V gene lost 5 bases and the J gene lost 1 base, with 9 bases spanning the gap. Germline V gives CDR1 SGHRS, CDR2 YFSETQ. The CDR3 spells CASRPYRNTEAFF. In DNA, the CDR3 is TGCGCCAGCAGACCATACAGGAACACTGAAGCTTTCTTT.

V usage is TRBV7-2 and J usage is TRBJ2-2, with D perhaps TRBD2 (5 bases). The CDR3 consists of 15 residues. CDR1 is SGHTA and CDR2 is FQGNSA in the germline V gene. The V and J ends lost 5 bases and 6 bases respectively, with 16 bases between them. CDR3: CASSITTPGAGELFF. DNA for the CDR3: TGTGCCAGCAGCATTACGACCCCCGGGGCCGGGGAGCTGTTTTTT. The variable domain in full, with the rest retrieved from reference TRBV7-2 and TRBJ2-2, is GAGVSQSPSNKVTEKGKDVELRCDPISGHTALYWYRQSLGQGLEFLIYFQGNSAPDKSGLPSDRFSAERTGGSVSTLTIQRTQQEDSAVYLCASSITTPGAGELFFGEGSRLTVL.

This rearrangement joins TRBV5-1 to TRBJ1-4, with a tentative D call TRBD1 (6 bases). Per germline, CDR1 SGHRS and CDR2 YFSETQ. The CDR3 sequence is 17 residues long. Trimming pared 5 bases from V and 0 bases from J, leaving 17 bases between. The CDR3 sequence: CASSPGQQTSTNEKLFF. The CDR3, as DNA: TGCGCCAGCAGTCCAGGACAGCAAACATCAACTAATGAAAAACTGTTTTTT. Supplemented by reference TRBV5-1 and TRBJ1-4, the full variable domain reads KAGVTQTPRYLIKTRGQQVTLSCSPISGHRSVSWYQQTPGQGLQFLFEYFSETQRNKGNFPGRFSGRQFSNSRSEMNVSTLELGDSALYLCASSPGQQTSTNEKLFFGSGTQLSVL.

This chain joins TRBV28 and TRBJ1-6, with D unclear. Between the trimmed V and J ends, which lost 5 bases and 4 bases, there was a span of 12 bases. The V gene's germline CDR1 is MDHEN and CDR2 SYDVKM. The CDR3 sequence is 15 residues long. The CDR3 is CASSPFLLYNSPLHF. In nucleotides, the CDR3 is TGTGCCAGCAGTCCATTCCTACTTTATAATTCACCCCTCCACTTT.

This clone occurred once. The gene calls are TRBV10-3 and TRBJ1-2; tentatively, D is TRBD1 (6 bases). Germline loops: CDR1 ENHRY, CDR2 SYGVKD. The CDR3 length is 14 residues. V was shortened by 10 bases and J by 1 base, with 16 bases between the two germline ends. CDR3 coding DNA: TGTGCCACCGCTAGCGGGACATTTAACTATGGCTACACCTTC. As protein: CATASGTFNYGYTF.

This chain links TRBV28 with TRBJ2-5; TRBD1 matches 7 bases. The germline CDR1 and CDR2 sequences are MDHEN and SYDVKM. CDR3 length: 15 amino acids. The V gene end was trimmed by 4 bases and the J gene end by 7 bases; junction bases not matched to a gene: 12. CDR3 sequence (DNA): TGTGCCAGCAGTTCCCTGACAGGGTCCCAAATGACCCAGTACTTC. Translating gives CASSSLTGSQMTQYF.